This record covers a single T cell receptor (beta chain). Its antigen is unknown. Time point reported: cycle 4 day 1 (C4D1), after around six weeks of nivolumab. Relapse was seen in all patients after autologous stem cell transplantation, and brentuximab vedotin exposure was variable. Thawed PBMCs underwent magnetic negative selection to yield purified CD4+ T cells. These data are taken from a study of PD-1 blockade in classical Hodgkin lymphoma. Looking at the study overall: Patients were administered nivolumab (3 mg/kg intravenously) every 2 weeks. Study outcomes and limitations: There remain no defined causes for the repertoire differences, which possibly reflect disease activity or prior therapy.

The data were produced by immunoSEQ multiplex PCR, yet TCRdb's version contains in-frame clones alone and is incomplete. The table shows fewer than 15,000 clones, with about four fifths occurring only once. V was clipped by 2 bases and J by 3 bases, with 13 bases between them. Looked up from germline, CDR1 is MNHEY and CDR2 is SVGAGI. The length of the CDR3 is 15 residues. This chain links TRBV6-5 with TRBJ1-2; TRBD1 is a possible D gene (5 bases). The sequenced sample was CD4+ T cells from blood, obtained before the fourth cycle of nivolumab. The sequence came from a human donor with classical Hodgkin lymphoma. CDR3 sequence (DNA): TGTGCCAGCAGTTACCGCCTGGGCAGGGACTATGGCTACACCTTC. Its protein product is CASSYRLGRDYGYTF.